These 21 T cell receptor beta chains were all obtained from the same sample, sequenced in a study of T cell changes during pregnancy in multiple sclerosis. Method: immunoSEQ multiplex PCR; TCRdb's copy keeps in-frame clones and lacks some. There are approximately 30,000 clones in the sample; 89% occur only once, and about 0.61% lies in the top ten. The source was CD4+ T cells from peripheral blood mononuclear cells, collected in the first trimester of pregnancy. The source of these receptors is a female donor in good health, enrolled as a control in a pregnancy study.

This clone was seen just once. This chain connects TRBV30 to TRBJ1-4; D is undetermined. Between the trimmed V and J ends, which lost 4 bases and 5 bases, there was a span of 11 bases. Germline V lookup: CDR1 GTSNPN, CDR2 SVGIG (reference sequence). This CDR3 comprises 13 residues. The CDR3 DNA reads TGTGCCTGGACTGGCAGTCACAATGAAAAACTGTTTTTT. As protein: CAWTGSHNEKLFF.

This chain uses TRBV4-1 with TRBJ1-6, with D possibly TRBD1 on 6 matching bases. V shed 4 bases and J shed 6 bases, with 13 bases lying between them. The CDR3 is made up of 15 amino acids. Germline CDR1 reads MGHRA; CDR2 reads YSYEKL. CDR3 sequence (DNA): TGCGCCAGCAGCCGGAGCCGGGACATTAATTCACCCCTCCACTTT. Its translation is CASSRSRDINSPLHF.

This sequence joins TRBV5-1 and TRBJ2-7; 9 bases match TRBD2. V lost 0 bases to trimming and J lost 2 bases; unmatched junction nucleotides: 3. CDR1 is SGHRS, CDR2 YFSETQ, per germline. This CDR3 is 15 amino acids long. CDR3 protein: CASSLGSGGAYEQYF. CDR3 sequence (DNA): TGCGCCAGCAGCTTGGGTAGCGGGGGTGCCTACGAGCAGTACTTC.

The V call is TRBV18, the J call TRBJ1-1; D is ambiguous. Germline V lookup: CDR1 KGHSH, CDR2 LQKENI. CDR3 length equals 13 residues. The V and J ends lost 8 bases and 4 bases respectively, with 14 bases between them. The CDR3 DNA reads TGTGCCAGCCGGATAACAGAGGGCACTGAAGCTTTCTTT. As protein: CASRITEGTEAFF. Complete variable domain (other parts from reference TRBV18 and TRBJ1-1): NAGVMQNPRHLVRRRGQEARLRCSPMKGHSHVYWYRQLPEEGLKFMVYLQKENIIDESGMPKERFSAEFPKEGPSILRIQQVVRGDSAAYFCASRITEGTEAFFGQGTRLTVV.

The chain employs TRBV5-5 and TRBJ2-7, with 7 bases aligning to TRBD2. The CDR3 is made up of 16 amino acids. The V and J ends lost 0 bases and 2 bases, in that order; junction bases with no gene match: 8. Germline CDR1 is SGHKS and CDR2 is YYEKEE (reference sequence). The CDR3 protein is CASSLGPRGTTYEQYF. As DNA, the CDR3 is TGTGCCAGCAGCTTGGGCCCCCGGGGGACTACCTACGAGCAGTACTTC.

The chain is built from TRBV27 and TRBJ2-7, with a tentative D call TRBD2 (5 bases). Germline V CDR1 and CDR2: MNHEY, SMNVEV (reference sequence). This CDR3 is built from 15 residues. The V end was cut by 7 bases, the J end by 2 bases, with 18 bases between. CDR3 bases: TGTGCCAGCAAACTGGTCCAGCCCGGGGCCTACGAGCAGTACTTC. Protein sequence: CASKLVQPGAYEQYF.

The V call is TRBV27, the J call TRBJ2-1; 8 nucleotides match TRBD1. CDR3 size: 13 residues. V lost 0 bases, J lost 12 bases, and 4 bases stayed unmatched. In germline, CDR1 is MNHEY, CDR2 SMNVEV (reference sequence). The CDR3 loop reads CASSLSRQGTQFF. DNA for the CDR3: TGTGCCAGCAGTTTATCACGACAGGGGACGCAGTTCTTC.

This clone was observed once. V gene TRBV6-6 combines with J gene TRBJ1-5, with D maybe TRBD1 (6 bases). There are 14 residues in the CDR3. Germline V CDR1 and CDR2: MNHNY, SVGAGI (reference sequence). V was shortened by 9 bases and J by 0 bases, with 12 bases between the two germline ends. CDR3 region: CASRDIYSNQPQHF. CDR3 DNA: TGTGCCAGTCGGGACATTTATAGCAATCAGCCCCAGCATTTT.

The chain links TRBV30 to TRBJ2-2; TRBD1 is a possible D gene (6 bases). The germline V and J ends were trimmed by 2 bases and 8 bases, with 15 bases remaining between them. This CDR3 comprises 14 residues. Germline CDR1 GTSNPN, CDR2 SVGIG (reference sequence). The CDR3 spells CAWSTDRPIGELFF. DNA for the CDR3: TGTGCCTGGAGTACGGACAGACCTATAGGGGAGCTGTTTTTT.

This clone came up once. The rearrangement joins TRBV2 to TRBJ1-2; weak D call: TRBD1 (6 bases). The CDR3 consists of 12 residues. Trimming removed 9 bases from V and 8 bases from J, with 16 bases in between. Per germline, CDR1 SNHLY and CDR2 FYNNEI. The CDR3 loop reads CARGLYGGGYTF. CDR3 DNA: TGTGCCAGGGGCCTTTATGGGGGCGGCTACACCTTC.

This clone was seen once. The CDR3 nucleotides are TGTGCCAGCAGGCCAAAACAGCAGTATAGCAATCAGCCCCAGCATTTT. As protein: CASRPKQQYSNQPQHF. This chain links TRBV28 with TRBJ1-5, with D uncertain. Germline CDR1 reads MDHEN; CDR2 reads SYDVKM. Deletions cut 6 bases from V and 0 bases from J, with 15 bases between. The CDR3 extends over 16 amino acids.

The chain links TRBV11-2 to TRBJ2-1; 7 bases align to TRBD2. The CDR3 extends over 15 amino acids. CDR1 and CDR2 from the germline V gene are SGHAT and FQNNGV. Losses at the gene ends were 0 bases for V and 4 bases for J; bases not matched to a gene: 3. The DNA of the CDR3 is TGTGCCAGCAGCTTAGAGACTAGCTTTTACAATGAGCAGTTCTTC. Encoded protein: CASSLETSFYNEQFF.

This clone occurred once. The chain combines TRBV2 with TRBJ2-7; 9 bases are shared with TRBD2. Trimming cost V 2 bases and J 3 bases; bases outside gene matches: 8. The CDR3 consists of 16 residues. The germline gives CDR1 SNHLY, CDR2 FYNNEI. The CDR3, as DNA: TGTGCCAGCAGTGAATTAGGTCCAGCGGGAGGCTACGAGCAGTACTTC. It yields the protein CASSELGPAGGYEQYF.

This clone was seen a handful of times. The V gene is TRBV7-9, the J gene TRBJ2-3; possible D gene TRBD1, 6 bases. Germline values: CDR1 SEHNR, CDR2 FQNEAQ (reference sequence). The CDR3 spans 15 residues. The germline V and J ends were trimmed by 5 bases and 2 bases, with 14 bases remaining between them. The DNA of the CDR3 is TGTGCCAGCAGCCCCGGACAGCTCCTCACAGATACGCAGTATTTT. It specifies CASSPGQLLTDTQYF.

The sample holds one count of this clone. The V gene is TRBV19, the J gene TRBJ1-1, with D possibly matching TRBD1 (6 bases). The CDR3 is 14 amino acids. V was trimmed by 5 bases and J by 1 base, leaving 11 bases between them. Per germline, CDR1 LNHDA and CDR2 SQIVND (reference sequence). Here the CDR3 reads CASSPGTTNTEAFF. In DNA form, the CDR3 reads TGTGCCAGTAGTCCAGGGACAACGAACACTGAAGCTTTCTTT.

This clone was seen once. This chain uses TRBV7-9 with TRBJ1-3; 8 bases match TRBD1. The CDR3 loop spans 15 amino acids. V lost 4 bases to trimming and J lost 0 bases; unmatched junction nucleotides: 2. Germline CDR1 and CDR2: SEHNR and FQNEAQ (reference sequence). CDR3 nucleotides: TGTGCCAGCAGCTCCAGGGGGCTCTCTGGAAACACCATATATTTT. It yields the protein CASSSRGLSGNTIYF.

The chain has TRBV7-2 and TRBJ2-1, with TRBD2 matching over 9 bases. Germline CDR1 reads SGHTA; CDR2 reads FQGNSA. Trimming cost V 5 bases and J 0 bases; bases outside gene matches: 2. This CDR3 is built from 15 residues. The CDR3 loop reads CASSELAGSYNEQFF. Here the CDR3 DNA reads TGTGCCAGCAGCGAACTAGCGGGCTCCTACAATGAGCAGTTCTTC. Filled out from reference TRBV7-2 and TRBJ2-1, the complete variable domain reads GAGVSQSPSNKVTEKGKDVELRCDPISGHTALYWYRQSLGQGLEFLIYFQGNSAPDKSGLPSDRFSAERTGGSVSTLTIQRTQQEDSAVYLCASSELAGSYNEQFFGPGTRLTVL.

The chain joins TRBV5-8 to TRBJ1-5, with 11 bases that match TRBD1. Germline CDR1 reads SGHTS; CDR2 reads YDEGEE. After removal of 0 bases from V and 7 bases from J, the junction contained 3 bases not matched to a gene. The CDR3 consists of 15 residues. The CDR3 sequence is CASSLAGDRGQPQHF. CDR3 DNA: TGTGCCAGCAGCTTGGCCGGGGACAGGGGGCAGCCCCAGCATTTT.

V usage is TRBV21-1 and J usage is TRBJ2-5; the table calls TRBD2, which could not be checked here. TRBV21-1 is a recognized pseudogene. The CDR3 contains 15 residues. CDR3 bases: TGTGCCAGCAGCAAAGAGTTAGGGCGGGAGGAGACCCAGTACTTC. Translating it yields CASSKELGREETQYF.

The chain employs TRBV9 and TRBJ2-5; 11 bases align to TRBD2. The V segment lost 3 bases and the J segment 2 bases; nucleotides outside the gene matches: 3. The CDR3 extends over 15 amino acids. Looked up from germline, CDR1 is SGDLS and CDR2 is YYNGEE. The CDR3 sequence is CASSALAGGQETQYF. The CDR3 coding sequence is TGTGCCAGCAGCGCGCTAGCGGGGGGACAAGAGACCCAGTACTTC.

The CDR3 reads CASSTYGATNEKLFF. The CDR3 nucleotides read TGTGCCAGCAGCACTTACGGTGCAACTAATGAAAAACTGTTTTTT. The V gene is TRBV14, the J gene TRBJ1-4; D uncertain. Germline-derived CDR1 and CDR2 are SGHDN and FVKESK. This CDR3 is built from 15 residues. Trimming took off 5 bases at V and 0 bases at J, with 10 bases between the two ends.